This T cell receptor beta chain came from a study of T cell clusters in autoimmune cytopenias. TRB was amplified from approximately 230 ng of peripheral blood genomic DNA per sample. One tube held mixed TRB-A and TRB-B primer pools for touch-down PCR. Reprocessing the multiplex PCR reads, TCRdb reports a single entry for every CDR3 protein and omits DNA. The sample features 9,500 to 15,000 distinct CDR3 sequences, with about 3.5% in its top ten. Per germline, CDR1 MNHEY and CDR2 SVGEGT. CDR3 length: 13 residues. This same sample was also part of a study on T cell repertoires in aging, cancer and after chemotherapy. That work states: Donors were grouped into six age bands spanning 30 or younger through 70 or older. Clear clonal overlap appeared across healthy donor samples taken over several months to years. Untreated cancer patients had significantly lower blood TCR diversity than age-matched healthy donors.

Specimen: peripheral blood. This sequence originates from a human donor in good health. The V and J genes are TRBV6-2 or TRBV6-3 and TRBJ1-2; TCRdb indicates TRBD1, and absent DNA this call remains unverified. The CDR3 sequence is CASSGTEIYGYTF.